Listed below are T cell receptor beta chains from one sample, sequenced in a study of T cell responses to AZD1222 COVID-19 vaccine. Some clones are missing from TCRdb's copy, which holds only in-frame ones; the method was immunoSEQ multiplex PCR. This table holds over 90,000 clones, 88% found once. Sequenced here: peripheral blood, sampled 28 days after the second AZD1222 dose. The receptors here all came from an adult who received the AZD1222 COVID-19 vaccine. Both conserved end residues are part of each CDR3. The D gene is left open where the match is weak. Clone size, where shown, is once, few, many, or a class for clones that have expanded.

j_call | clone_size | v_call | d_call | cdr3_aa | cdr3_nt
TRBJ2-5 | NA | TRBV11-2 | NA | CASSTHSPQGRETQYF | TGTGCCAGCAGCACTCATTCGCCCCAGGGTAGAGAGACCCAGTACTTC
TRBJ1-6 | once | TRBV19 | NA | CASSIDSSYNSPLHF | TGTGCCAGTAGTATAGACAGCTCCTATAATTCACCCCTCCACTTT
TRBJ2-7 | NA | TRBV5-1 | NA | CASSLAGNEYEQYF | TGCGCCAGCAGCTTGGCCGGGAACGAATACGAGCAGTACTTC
TRBJ1-2 | once | TRBV3-1/TRBV3-2 | NA | CASSQSGLPYGYTF | TGTGCCAGCAGCCAATCAGGGCTACCCTATGGCTACACCTTC
TRBJ1-5 | once | TRBV4-1 | NA | CASSQEVSGAGNQPQHF | TGCGCCAGCAGCCAAGAAGTATCGGGAGCGGGCAATCAGCCCCAGCATTTT
TRBJ2-7 | NA | TRBV4-3 | NA | CASSQDKPGEQYF | TGCGCCAGCAGCCAAGACAAGCCGGGGGAGCAGTACTTC
TRBJ1-1 | NA | TRBV7-9 | NA | CASSPLLQEAFF | TGTGCCAGCAGCCCCCTCTTACAGGAAGCTTTCTTT
TRBJ2-7 | NA | TRBV7-9 | NA | CASSSPQGYEQYF | TGTGCCAGCAGCTCGCCGCAGGGCTACGAGCAGTACTTC
TRBJ2-5 | NA | TRBV7-3 | NA | CASSLEGGIETQYF | TGTGCCAGCAGCTTGGAGGGGGGGATAGAGACCCAGTACTTC
TRBJ1-6 | NA | TRBV28 | NA | CASSFVGGAGGDSPLHF | TGTGCCAGCAGTTTCGTGGGGGGCGCGGGGGGTGATTCACCCCTCCACTTT
TRBJ2-7 | few | TRBV7-3 | TRBD2 | CASSPGTTTYEQYF | TGTGCCAGCAGCCCGGGGACTACCACCTACGAGCAGTACTTC
TRBJ1-5 | NA | TRBV4-2 | NA | CASSQDPGHRMGQPQHF | TGTGCCAGCAGCCAAGATCCCGGCCACCGGATGGGTCAGCCCCAGCATTTT
TRBJ1-6 | NA | TRBV3-1/TRBV3-2 | NA | CASSQGYGSSNSPLHF | TGTGCCAGCAGCCAAGGGTACGGGAGTTCAAATTCACCCCTCCACTTT
TRBJ2-5 | NA | TRBV6-5 | TRBD1 | CATRTGEETQYF | TGTGCCACTCGTACAGGGGAAGAGACCCAGTACTTC
TRBJ1-3 | NA | TRBV4-3 | NA | CASSQDITSSGNTIYF | TGCGCCAGCAGCCAGGACATAACGAGCTCTGGAAACACCATATATTTT
TRBJ1-5 | NA | TRBV29-1 | TRBD1 | CSVGTGGRQPQHF | TGCAGCGTGGGGACAGGGGGCCGGCAGCCCCAGCATTTT
TRBJ1-4 | NA | TRBV11-2 | NA | CASSRVGLNEKLFF | TGTGCCAGCAGCCGAGTGGGACTGAATGAAAAACTGTTTTTT
TRBJ2-7 | NA | TRBV2 | NA | CASTGSRGYYEQYF | TGTGCCAGCACCGGTTCCAGGGGCTACTACGAGCAGTACTTC
TRBJ1-3 | NA | TRBV7-2 | TRBD1 | CASSRDSSGNTIYF | TGTGCCAGCAGTAGGGACAGCTCTGGAAACACCATATATTTT
TRBJ2-7 | few | TRBV7-2 | NA | CASSFGTHTYEQYF | TGTGCCAGCAGCTTCGGGACCCACACCTACGAGCAGTACTTC
TRBJ2-1 | NA | TRBV10-1 | TRBD2 | CASSRGRSYNEQFF | TGCGCCAGCAGTCGCGGGAGGTCCTACAATGAGCAGTTCTTC
TRBJ1-4 | NA | TRBV6-1 | NA | CASSELGAGEKLFF | TGTGCCAGCAGTGAATTGGGGGCTGGGGAAAAACTGTTTTTT
TRBJ2-1 | NA | TRBV6-2/TRBV6-3 | NA | CASSPPWDGSSYNEQFF | TGTGCCAGCAGTCCCCCCTGGGACGGGAGCTCCTACAATGAGCAGTTCTTC
TRBJ1-1 | medium-sized | TRBV13 | NA | CASSLIDGQEAFF | TGTGCCAGCAGCTTAATCGATGGGCAAGAAGCTTTCTTT
TRBJ2-1 | once | TRBV2 | NA | CASRPGTPYNEQFF | TGTGCCAGCCGCCCCGGGACGCCTTACAATGAGCAGTTCTTC
TRBJ2-7 | NA | TRBV28 | NA | CASGIPLYEQYF | TGTGCCAGTGGTATACCTCTCTACGAGCAGTACTTC
TRBJ1-2 | NA | TRBV2 | TRBD1 | CASSSGGYGYTF | TGTGCCAGCAGCTCAGGGGGCTATGGCTACACCTTC
TRBJ2-5 | NA | TRBV6-2/TRBV6-3 | TRBD2 | CASSSERDRYQETQYF | TGTGCCAGCAGTTCAGAGCGGGATAGGTACCAAGAGACCCAGTACTTC
TRBJ2-2 | NA | TRBV7-2 | TRBD2 | CASSSSGTSGSGELFF | TGTGCCAGCAGCTCATCCGGGACTAGCGGGAGTGGGGAGCTGTTTTTT